Following are 29 T cell receptor beta chains from one sample sequenced in a study of lung T cells in sarcoidosis with Löfgren's syndrome. TCRdb fed the reads into MiXCR, producing one record per CDR3 protein. Of roughly 2,600 distinct CDR3 sequences in the sample, around a quarter were seen once. Sequenced input: CD4+ T cells from bronchoalveolar lavage. The receptors were sampled from a human donor with sarcoidosis (Löfgren's syndrome or another form), or a control subject (not recorded which).

This clonotype is categorized as medium-sized. This chain uses TRBV10-3 with TRBJ2-7; D uncertain. Trimming took 2 bases from V and 5 from J, leaving 7 bases between them. This CDR3 has 12 amino acids. From germline, CDR1 is ENHRY and CDR2 SYGVKD. The CDR3 sequence is CAISELGNEQYF. The CDR3 DNA is TGTGCCATCAGTGAGCTTGGCAACGAGCAGTACTTC.

This clonotype appeared many times. The rearrangement uses TRBV3-1 and TRBJ2-7; unclear D gene. This CDR3 region has 13 residues. V was trimmed by 4 bases and J by 2 bases, leaving 9 bases between them. Germline CDR1 is LGHDT and CDR2 is YNNKEL (reference sequence). The CDR3 nucleotides are TGTGCCAGCAGCCCTGGACGGACCTACGAGCAGTACTTC. Its translation: CASSPGRTYEQYF.

In this sample, this clonotype is medium-sized. The chain joins TRBV2 to TRBJ1-5, with a tentative D call TRBD1 (5 bases). V dropped 6 bases and J dropped 3 bases, with 12 bases sitting between them. Germline values: CDR1 SNHLY, CDR2 FYNNEI. The CDR3 consists of 14 residues. The CDR3 coding sequence is TGTGCCAGCAGCGGGGACGGACTCAATCAGCCCCAGCATTTT. Protein product: CASSGDGLNQPQHF.

There are many counts of this clonotype. The chain couples TRBV11-2 to TRBJ2-2; D gene uncertain. The CDR3 totals 13 residues. In germline, CDR1 is SGHAT, CDR2 FQNNGV. Trimming left V 1 base short and J 3 bases short, with 3 bases between. CDR3 sequence: CASSLVYTGELFF. The CDR3 coding sequence is TGTGCCAGCAGCTTAGTATACACCGGGGAGCTGTTTTTT. Together with reference TRBV11-2 and TRBJ2-2, the CDR3 gives the full variable domain: EAGVAQSPRYKIIEKRQSVAFWCNPISGHATLYWYQQILGQGPKLLIQFQNNGVVDDSQLPKDRFSAERLKGVDSTLKIQPAKLEDSAVYLCASSLVYTGELFFGEGSRLTVL.

About this clonotype itself: The junction differs from germline at one of its ends, possibly a read error. This chain connects TRBV2 to TRBJ2-3, with D perhaps TRBD1 or TRBD2 (5 bases each). The germline V gene encodes CDR1 SNHLY and CDR2 FYNNEI. The CDR3 runs to 13 residues. CDR3 coding DNA: TGTGCCAGCAGTGGGGGGAAAGCAGATACGCGGTATTTT. Its translation: CASSGGKADTRYF.

Concerning this clonotype: One end of the junction fails to match germline, which may point to a read error. The chain uses TRBV6-1 and TRBJ2-3, with TRBD2 matching 7 bases. Germline CDR1 and CDR2: MNHNS and SASEGT. The length of the CDR3 is 15 residues. The CDR3: CASIPSGTSTDTQYF. The CDR3 nucleotides are TGCGCCAGCATCCCTAGCGGTACTAGCACAGATACGCAGTATTTT.

This clonotype was seen at least ten times. The V gene is TRBV9, the J gene TRBJ2-5, with a tentative D call TRBD2 (6 bases). The length of the CDR3 is 13 residues. Trimming stripped 5 bases from V and 4 bases from J, with 12 bases between. From germline, CDR1 is SGDLS and CDR2 YYNGEE. CDR3 coding DNA: TGTGCCAGCAGGGACCTGGGGGGAGAGACCCAGTACTTC. Its translation: CASRDLGGETQYF.

By frequency in the sample, this clonotype is medium-sized. V usage is TRBV3-1 and J usage is TRBJ1-1; unclear D gene. The CDR3 covers 14 residues. The V end lost 1 base, the J end lost 4 bases, and 10 bases lay between the germline ends. Germline CDR1 reads LGHDT; CDR2 reads YNNKEL (reference sequence). CDR3 sequence reads: CASSQADPATEAFF. The DNA of the CDR3 is TGTGCCAGCAGCCAAGCAGACCCTGCCACTGAAGCTTTCTTT.

Judged by abundance, this clonotype is large. The chain joins TRBV20-1 to TRBJ1-1, with D uncertain. Germline loops: CDR1 DFQATT, CDR2 SNEGSKA (reference sequence). The V end was cut by 2 bases, the J end by 1 base, with 8 bases between. This CDR3 is 13 amino acids long. CDR3 in DNA: TGCAGTGCTAGAACAACGCGGAACACTGAAGCTTTCTTT. Protein sequence: CSARTTRNTEAFF.

By sample share, this clonotype is medium-sized. The rearrangement uses TRBV27 and TRBJ2-7; TRBD1 agrees at 9 bases. This CDR3 comprises 14 residues. Germline V lookup: CDR1 MNHEY, CDR2 SMNVEV (reference sequence). V lost 3 bases, J lost 4 bases, and 4 bases stayed unmatched. CDR3 DNA: TGTGCCAGCAGTTTTCGGGACAGGGCTTACGAGCAGTACTTC. It translates to CASSFRDRAYEQYF.

In its sample, this clonotype is medium-sized. The chain is built from TRBV2 and TRBJ2-4; TRBD1 agrees at 10 bases. The CDR3 spans 12 residues. V shed 10 bases, J shed 9 bases, and the junction held 6 bases outside the gene matches. The germline V gene encodes CDR1 SNHLY and CDR2 FYNNEI. CDR3 region: CATRDRGVIQYF. CDR3 DNA: TGTGCCACCAGGGACAGGGGAGTCATTCAGTACTTC.

By sample fraction, this clonotype is medium-sized. The junction departs from the called germline gene at one end, perhaps through a read error. CDR3 sequence: CASSFTAEEAQYF. CDR3 nucleotides: TGTGCCAGCAGCTTTACGGCGGAAGAGGCCCAGTACTTC. The chain uses TRBV11-2 and TRBJ2-5, with D uncertain. Germline V lookup: CDR1 SGHAT, CDR2 FQNNGV. The CDR3 totals 13 residues.

A remark on this clonotype: A junction boundary mismatches the germline segment, possibly from a read error. This chain links TRBV29-1 with TRBJ2-7, with no clear D. The CDR3 sequence is 11 residues long. The germline gives CDR1 SQVTM, CDR2 ANQGSEA. The CDR3 region has the DNA TGCAGCGCTGGTGTCACCTACGAGCGGTACTTC. This encodes CSAGVTYERYF.

Worth noting for this clonotype: This may stem from a read error, because a much larger clone lies one nucleotide away. The genes are TRBV20-1 and TRBJ2-3; 8 nucleotides match TRBD1. Near its end, the DNA agrees better with TRBJ1-5, so the J call may be wrong. CDR1 is DFQATT and CDR2 is SNEGSKA in the germline V gene (reference sequence). This CDR3 contains 14 residues. The CDR3 nucleotides are TGCAGTGCTGGAGAGGGACAGGTAGACGATACGCAGCATTTT. The encoded protein is CSAGEGQVDDTQHF.

This clonotype rates as large. V usage is TRBV7-2 and J usage is TRBJ1-5; D gene ambiguous. The CDR3 loop spans 13 amino acids. Trimming removed 2 bases at V and 5 bases at J, with 7 bases between. Germline-derived CDR1 and CDR2 are SGHTA and FQGNSA. CDR3 residues: CASSLLQDQPQHF. CDR3 bases: TGTGCCAGCAGCTTACTTCAGGATCAGCCCCAGCATTTT.

By sample share, this clonotype is medium-sized (0.01 to 0.1%). This chain links TRBV20-1 with TRBJ2-4, with a possible D match to TRBD2 (7 bases). V lost 6 bases and J 3 bases, leaving 18 bases between the germline ends. CDR3 length equals 15 residues. The germline V gene has CDR1 DFQATT and CDR2 SNEGSKA (reference sequence). The CDR3 loop is CSAPEGGASKNIQYF. The CDR3 DNA follows: TGCAGTGCGCCCGAGGGGGGGGCGAGCAAAAACATTCAGTACTTC.

With regard to this clonotype: Just one base apart from a much larger clone, this may be a read error. The rearrangement links TRBV7-2 to TRBJ2-3, with 12 positions matching TRBD2. The CDR3 runs to 16 residues. Germline CDR1 reads SGHTA; CDR2 reads FQGNSA. CDR3 sequence (DNA): TGTGCCGGCAGCTTAGCGTCTAGCGGGGGGGCCGGTACGCAGTATTTT. It is translated as CAGSLASSGGAGTQYF.

Concerning this clonotype itself: A single base separates this from a much larger clone, so it may be a read error. The V and J genes are TRBV11-2 and TRBJ1-1, with TRBD1 matching over 8 bases. CDR1 SGHAT and CDR2 FQNNGV come from the germline V gene. The CDR3 loop spans 14 amino acids. CDR3 amino acids: CASSLGTLQGGASF. Written as DNA, the CDR3 is TGTGCCAGCAGCCTGGGAACATTACAGGGGGGAGCTTCCTTT.

Sample share makes this clonotype medium-sized. This chain joins TRBV20-1 and TRBJ1-1, with D possibly matching TRBD1 (5 bases). Germline loops: CDR1 DFQATT, CDR2 SNEGSKA (reference sequence). V was shortened by 7 bases and J by 1 base, with 16 bases between the two germline ends. CDR3 length equals 14 residues. The CDR3 here is CSVQPGPANTEAFF. The DNA of the CDR3 is TGCAGTGTGCAGCCGGGACCCGCGAACACTGAAGCTTTCTTT.

The chain joins TRBV29-1 to TRBJ2-2; 11 nucleotides align to TRBD2. J lost 1 base, V lost 7 bases, and 2 bases had no gene match. The CDR3 loop spans 14 amino acids. Germline V gene lookup returns CDR1 SQVTM and CDR2 ANQGSEA. DNA for the CDR3: TGCAGCGCTGGACTAGCGGGGAACACCGGGGAGCTGTTTTTT. Its protein product is CSAGLAGNTGELFF.

This clonotype was recorded a few times. A single base separates this from a much larger clone, so it may be a read error. The genes are TRBV3-1 and TRBJ2-1; D not resolved. The CDR3 extends over 11 amino acids. Per the germline V gene, CDR1 is LGHDT and CDR2 is YNNKEL (reference sequence). V was shortened by 8 bases and J by 5 bases, with 7 bases between the two germline ends. CDR3 residues: CASGRNNEQFF. CDR3 nucleotides: TGTGCCAGCGGACGTAACAATGAGCAGTTCTTC.

By proportion, this clonotype is medium-sized. The rearrangement uses TRBV7-3 and TRBJ2-1; a possible D gene is TRBD2 (6 bases). The CDR3 runs 12 residues. Trimming took off 5 bases at V and 10 bases at J, with 12 bases between the two ends. Germline loops: CDR1 SGHTA, CDR2 FQGTGA. The CDR3 sequence is CASSMQGGEQFF. Here the CDR3 DNA reads TGTGCCAGCAGCATGCAGGGAGGAGAGCAGTTCTTC.

This clonotype has just a few counts. CDR3 in amino acids: CASSAIMGGLGNTIYF. In nucleotides, the CDR3 is TGTGCCAGCAGCGCTATAATGGGAGGATTAGGAAACACCATATATTTT. The chain employs TRBV11-2 and TRBJ1-3; D is ambiguous. Germline V gene lookup returns CDR1 SGHAT and CDR2 FQNNGV. This CDR3 is 16 amino acids long. Trimming left V 5 bases short and J 4 bases short, with 18 bases between.

In its sample, this clonotype is medium-sized. The V gene is TRBV20-1, the J gene TRBJ2-2; maybe TRBD2 (6 bases). The CDR3 spans 17 residues. From germline, CDR1 is DFQATT and CDR2 SNEGSKA (reference sequence). V was pared by 4 bases and J by 1 base, with 19 bases between. The CDR3 here is CSAKGYVSGVNTGELFF. The CDR3 DNA follows: TGCAGTGCTAAAGGATATGTTAGCGGCGTGAACACCGGGGAGCTGTTTTTT.

This clonotype was observed many times. CDR3 sequence: CASSLWTSGATDTQYF. The DNA for the CDR3 is TGCGCCAGCAGCCTCTGGACTAGCGGGGCGACAGATACGCAGTATTTT. The genes are TRBV5-1 and TRBJ2-3; 12 nucleotides line up with TRBD2. Trimming at V came to 4 bases and at J to 3 bases, leaving 6 bases not matched to a gene. Looked up from germline, CDR1 is SGHRS and CDR2 is YFSETQ. This CDR3 has 16 residues.

This clonotype is large. V and J are TRBV20-1 and TRBJ2-3, with 7 bases fitting TRBD2. The J segment lost 4 bases and the V segment lost 0 bases, leaving 7 bases of the junction unmatched. This CDR3 is 15 amino acids long. CDR1 is DFQATT and CDR2 is SNEGSKA in the germline V gene (reference sequence). CDR3 loop: CSARDGGGPADTQYF. CDR3 bases: TGCAGTGCTAGAGATGGGGGAGGGCCTGCAGATACGCAGTATTTT.

V is TRBV18 and J is TRBJ2-3; 9 bases align to TRBD2. Germline-derived CDR1 and CDR2 are KGHSH and LQKENI. This CDR3 spans 16 amino acids. The junction had 9 bases not matched to a gene; V was cut back by 2 bases and J by 6 bases. The CDR3 here is CASSPSPSGAGDTQYF. Here the CDR3 DNA reads TGTGCCAGCTCACCATCACCTAGCGGGGCTGGGGATACGCAGTATTTT.

As to this clonotype: A much larger clone lies one base from this, so it may be a read error. The chain uses TRBV5-5 and TRBJ2-6; 13 positions agree with TRBD2. CDR3 length equals 21 residues. Germline V gene data show CDR1 as SGHKS and CDR2 as YYEKEE (reference sequence). This chain's CDR3 is CASSSGLAGARLSSEANVLTF. The CDR3 DNA follows: TGTGCCAGCAGCTCCGGACTAGCGGGGGCCCGCCTGAGCTCTGAGGCCAACGTCCTGACTTTC. Based on the CDR3 plus reference TRBV5-5 and TRBJ2-6, the full variable domain is DAGVTQSPTHLIKTRGQQVTLRCSPISGHKSVSWYQQVLGQGPQFIFQYYEKEERGRGNFPDRFSARQFPNYSSELNVNALLLGDSALYLCASSSGLAGARLSSEANVLTFGAGSRLTVL.

This clonotype has a handful of counts. V is TRBV2 and J is TRBJ1-2; D call uncertain. V gave up 2 bases and J gave up 2 bases, with 0 bases separating them. CDR3 length: 11 amino acids. Germline V CDR1 and CDR2: SNHLY, FYNNEI. The CDR3 DNA is TGTGCCAGCAGTGAAAACTATGGCTACACCTTC. Translation gives CASSENYGYTF.